These T cell receptor beta chains were read from a single sample in a study of response to subunit inactivated influenza vaccine. TCRdb re-called the RT-PCR reads through MiXCR, storing one row per CDR3 protein. The sample gives under 750,000 distinct CDR3 sequences, approximately 12% of which show up once; roughly 10% is in the top ten. The specimen comprised PBMCs from blood, sampled on the day of vaccination. These receptors were obtained from a man aged 45-65 years who received an inactivated influenza vaccine. Both conserved end residues are trimmed from each CDR3. Each record gives: V gene, J gene, CDR3 protein.

TRBV20-1	TRBJ1-1	SASDGGGTEAF
TRBV5-1	TRBJ2-6	ASSLATDFSGANVLT
TRBV6-2/TRBV6-3	TRBJ2-3	ASTDRGTNADTQY
TRBV6-2/TRBV6-3	TRBJ2-7	ASNPGPHSYEQY
TRBV29-1	TRBJ1-2	SVMDSFYGYT
TRBV4-2	TRBJ2-4	ASSQEQTVAKNIQY
TRBV11-2	TRBJ2-5	ASSLMRTYQETQY
TRBV12-3/TRBV12-4	TRBJ1-4	APTPRNEKLF
TRBV20-1	TRBJ2-7	SASPTSGRAYEQY
TRBV10-3	TRBJ2-3	AISGSGDTQY
TRBV9	TRBJ2-5	ASSVGGLAGSRPQY
TRBV12-3/TRBV12-4	TRBJ2-1	ASSGLAGGSYNEQF
TRBV5-1	TRBJ1-2	ASSLVGGRGYT
TRBV9	TRBJ2-1	ASSVAGENNEQF
TRBV9	TRBJ1-1	ASREAGVSMMNTEAF
TRBV6-2/TRBV6-3	TRBJ2-5	ASSYSIGTRYQETQY
TRBV10-3	TRBJ2-1	AISEGSGSRNEQF
TRBV10-3	TRBJ2-3	AISGSRGDTQY
TRBV12-3/TRBV12-4	TRBJ1-1	ASSFRYLGLNTEAF
TRBV7-9	TRBJ1-1	ASSLVRPGGGEAF
TRBV12-3/TRBV12-4	TRBJ2-6	ASSSAGSGANVLT
TRBV20-1	TRBJ1-4	SARRTAATNEKLF
TRBV7-2	TRBJ2-7	ASRIAGGPNEQY
TRBV18	TRBJ2-3	ASSLNSGWTDTQY
TRBV12-3/TRBV12-4	TRBJ2-3	ASRRGSTTDTQY
TRBV6-4	TRBJ2-1	ASSLTSGVAYNEQF
TRBV11-2	TRBJ2-5	ASSLVVGPQETQY
TRBV28	TRBJ2-5	ASSSLPSGGRETQY
TRBV11-2	TRBJ2-5	ASSLDRTDRIWETQY
TRBV11-2	TRBJ2-2	ASSLEPAGSSNTGELF
TRBV20-1	TRBJ2-1	SPSGGANNEQF
TRBV5-1	TRBJ1-1	ASSFQGMGTEAF
TRBV28	TRBJ1-1	ASSQGQGDTEAF
TRBV4-1	TRBJ2-3	ASSQTGLAVDTQY
TRBV20-1	TRBJ2-6	SARQGTPGANVLT
TRBV9	TRBJ2-1	ASSVATGASGSYEQF
TRBV27	TRBJ2-4	ASSLTRESKNIQY
TRBV11-2	TRBJ2-7	ASSLVRTNYEQY
TRBV12-3/TRBV12-4	TRBJ1-2	ASSLGTALYYGYT
TRBV6-1	TRBJ1-2	ASSTGTSLYGYT
TRBV29-1	TRBJ2-3	STPDGPGGTDTQY
TRBV5-1	TRBJ1-1	ASSSQVVGTEAF
TRBV5-1	TRBJ2-3	ASSPGGITDTQY
TRBV5-6	TRBJ2-1	ASSLVGAGEFNEQF
TRBV4-2	TRBJ2-5	ASSQGSRKETQY
TRBV25-1	TRBJ2-1	ASRPDLGQGGNNEQF
TRBV7-9	TRBJ1-2	ASSPRDSVTYGYT
TRBV12-3/TRBV12-4	TRBJ2-1	ASSFRLADSYNEQF
TRBV27	TRBJ1-2	ASTHSTGTGIRGYT
TRBV20-1	TRBJ2-1	SATTFRDRVYDEQI